These 29 T cell receptor beta chains were all obtained from the same sample, sequenced in a study of OX40 agonist ivuxolimab in advanced cancers. The protocol was immunoSEQ multiplex PCR, while the TCRdb copy is restricted to in-frame clones and leaves out a portion. Of roughly 66,000 clones listed, 70% to 90% were seen once; the top ten hold 1.3%. Source: CD4+ or CD8+ T cells sorted from blood, taken in a trial of the OX40 agonist ivuxolimab. These receptors originate from an adult with an advanced solid tumor such as melanoma, head and neck, liver or kidney cancer.

This clone was found once. The V and J genes are TRBV7-3 and TRBJ2-7; D remains unclear. From germline, CDR1 is SGHTA and CDR2 FQGTGA. V was trimmed by 5 bases and J by 2 bases, leaving 10 bases between them. The CDR3 covers 13 residues. The CDR3 reads CASSPQGPYEQYF. CDR3 coding DNA: TGTGCCAGCAGCCCCCAAGGTCCCTACGAGCAGTACTTC.

This chain links TRBV30 with TRBJ2-2; D unclear. The germline V gene has CDR1 GTSNPN and CDR2 SVGIG (reference sequence). This CDR3 has 15 residues. The V end lost 0 bases, the J end lost 3 bases, and 11 bases lay between the germline ends. The DNA for the CDR3 is TGTGCCTGGAGTGTACATGAACTCTACACCGGGGAGCTGTTTTTT. Protein: CAWSVHELYTGELFF.

V is TRBV5-4 and J is TRBJ2-3, with D perhaps matching TRBD1 or TRBD2 (5 bases each). From germline, CDR1 is SGHNT and CDR2 YYREEE (reference sequence). Trimming removed 2 bases at V and 0 bases at J, with 10 bases between. The CDR3 runs 15 residues. DNA for the CDR3: TGTGCCAGCAGCTTAGGGACGGCCAGCACAGATACGCAGTATTTT. Its translation: CASSLGTASTDTQYF. Full variable domain (outside the CDR3, taken from reference TRBV5-4 and TRBJ2-3): ETGVTQSPTHLIKTRGQQVTLRCSSQSGHNTVSWYQQALGQGPQFIFQYYREEENGRGNFPPRFSGLQFPNYSSELNVNALELDDSALYLCASSLGTASTDTQYFGPGTRLTVL.

CDR3 sequence: CASSPSGTGEKLFF. The CDR3 DNA reads TGTGCCAGCAGTCCTTCTGGGACAGGGGAAAAACTGTTTTTT. V gene TRBV11-2 combines with J gene TRBJ1-4; 9 bases align to TRBD1. Germline trimming cut 6 bases from V and 8 bases from J; bases unmatched to any gene: 7. This CDR3 is built from 14 residues. Germline V gene lookup returns CDR1 SGHAT and CDR2 FQNNGV.

This clone was seen only a few times. V is TRBV10-2 and J is TRBJ1-2; TRBD1 matches 8 bases. There are 13 residues in the CDR3. Per the germline V gene, CDR1 is WSHSY and CDR2 is SAAADI. V trimming: 7 bases; J trimming: 4 bases; junction bases outside the gene matches: 5. The CDR3 spells CASMRGTGYGYTF. The CDR3 DNA follows: TGCGCCAGCATGCGTGGGACAGGCTATGGCTACACCTTC.

This chain joins TRBV19 and TRBJ2-5, with TRBD2 matching over 9 bases. J gave up 8 bases and V 9 bases, and 4 bases lay outside the gene matches. This CDR3 contains 11 residues. In germline, CDR1 is LNHDA, CDR2 SQIVND (reference sequence). This CDR3 is CASRLADTQYF. In nucleotides, the CDR3 is TGTGCCAGCCGACTAGCGGACACCCAGTACTTC.

The V and J genes are TRBV5-1 and TRBJ1-1; no reliable D call. V lost 0 bases and J 0 bases, leaving 9 bases between the germline ends. The germline V gene has CDR1 SGHRS and CDR2 YFSETQ. The CDR3 runs 15 residues. CDR3 bases: TGCGCCAGCAGCTTGGAACGGGCCCTGAACACTGAAGCTTTCTTT. Translation gives CASSLERALNTEAFF.

V and J are TRBV7-2 and TRBJ2-2; D possibly corresponds to TRBD1 (5 bases). The V end lost 2 bases, the J end lost 1 base, and 17 bases lay between the germline ends. Per the germline V gene, CDR1 is SGHTA and CDR2 is FQGNSA. This CDR3 comprises 18 residues. This CDR3 is CASSLTPQGGLNTGELFF. In DNA form, the CDR3 reads TGTGCCAGCAGCTTAACCCCGCAGGGTGGTCTGAACACCGGGGAGCTGTTTTTT.

The V and J genes are TRBV7-9 and TRBJ1-4, with TRBD1 identical over 10 bases. In germline, CDR1 is SEHNR, CDR2 FQNEAQ (reference sequence). V trimming: 2 bases; J trimming: 8 bases; junction bases outside the gene matches: 5. This CDR3 is 15 amino acids long. The CDR3 DNA is TGTGCCAGCAGCTTATGGGGACAGGGGAGCGAAAAACTGTTTTTT. This codes for CASSLWGQGSEKLFF.

This chain connects TRBV4-3 to TRBJ1-4; TRBD1 is a possible D gene (6 bases). This CDR3 is 14 amino acids long. V gave up 2 bases and J gave up 10 bases, with 14 bases separating them. Germline loops: CDR1 LGHNA, CDR2 YSLEER. CDR3 DNA: TGCGCCAGCAGCCAAAACAGGGAGCTCGGAAAACTGTTTTTT. Translated: CASSQNRELGKLFF.

The chain is built from TRBV29-1 and TRBJ2-7, with D hard to call. Trimming shortened V by 4 bases and J by 5 bases, and 6 bases separated the two germline ends. The germline CDR1 and CDR2 sequences are SQVTM and ANQGSEA. This CDR3 region has 10 residues. The CDR3 DNA reads TGCAGCGTTGTTCAACACGAGCAGTACTTC. It is translated as CSVVQHEQYF.

In DNA form, the CDR3 reads TGTGCCAGCAGCTTCGGGAGCACAGATACGCAGTATTTT. It specifies CASSFGSTDTQYF. J is TRBJ2-3 and V is TRBV7-8; D is unresolved. V lost 3 bases and J 0 bases, leaving 4 bases between the germline ends. Per the germline V gene, CDR1 is SGHVS and CDR2 is FQNEAQ. This CDR3 is built from 13 residues.

The chain uses TRBV5-1 and TRBJ2-2; 9 positions agree with TRBD1. In germline, CDR1 is SGHRS, CDR2 YFSETQ. The CDR3 covers 17 residues. V was pared by 2 bases and J by 1 base, with 6 bases of the junction left unmatched. CDR3 in amino acids: CASSFWTGARNTGELFF. The CDR3 DNA is TGCGCCAGCAGCTTCTGGACAGGGGCTAGGAACACCGGGGAGCTGTTTTTT. The variable domain in full, with the rest retrieved from reference TRBV5-1 and TRBJ2-2, is KAGVTQTPRYLIKTRGQQVTLSCSPISGHRSVSWYQQTPGQGLQFLFEYFSETQRNKGNFPGRFSGRQFSNSRSEMNVSTLELGDSALYLCASSFWTGARNTGELFFGEGSRLTVL.

This chain joins TRBV16 and TRBJ2-1; D perhaps matches TRBD2 (5 bases). The CDR3 covers 15 residues. The V end was cut by 2 bases, the J end by 4 bases, with 12 bases between. Germline V gene lookup returns CDR1 KGHSY and CDR2 FQNENV. For the CDR3, the DNA is TGTGCCAGCAGCCAAAGGCGGGTTAATTACAATGAGCAGTTCTTC. Amino acids: CASSQRRVNYNEQFF.

This chain links TRBV6-6 with TRBJ2-7, with a possible D match to TRBD1 (6 bases). CDR3 length equals 14 residues. Between the trimmed V and J ends, which lost 7 bases and 0 bases, there was a span of 13 bases. In germline, CDR1 is MNHNY, CDR2 SVGAGI (reference sequence). The CDR3 loop is CASNQGFSSYEQYF. CDR3 coding DNA: TGTGCCAGCAATCAGGGGTTTAGCTCCTACGAGCAGTACTTC.

This clone was picked up one time. The chain links TRBV7-8 to TRBJ2-7; tentatively, D is TRBD1 (6 bases). The CDR3 has 13 residues. V dropped 7 bases and J dropped 3 bases, with 13 bases sitting between them. Germline V gene lookup returns CDR1 SGHVS and CDR2 FQNEAQ. CDR3 sequence: CASIQGIGYEQYF. The CDR3 DNA reads TGTGCCAGCATCCAGGGGATAGGCTACGAGCAGTACTTC.

The chain recombines TRBV4-3 with TRBJ1-6, with D hard to call. There are 15 residues in the CDR3. V shed 0 bases and J shed 3 bases, with 6 bases lying between them. CDR1 is LGHNA, CDR2 YSLEER, per germline. The CDR3 DNA sequence: TGCGCCAGCAGCCAAGATCACGTCTATAATTCACCCCTCCACTTT. Protein product: CASSQDHVYNSPLHF.

The chain combines TRBV7-2 with TRBJ2-7; 8 bases are shared with TRBD2. The J segment lost 2 bases and the V segment lost 6 bases, leaving 6 bases of the junction unmatched. The CDR3 covers 14 residues. Germline values: CDR1 SGHTA, CDR2 FQGNSA. In DNA form, the CDR3 reads TGTGCCAGCAGTACGATAGCGGGAACCTACGAGCAGTACTTC. As protein: CASSTIAGTYEQYF.

J is TRBJ1-5 and V is TRBV18; D remains unclear. Trimming removed 2 bases from V and 5 bases from J, with 10 bases in between. This CDR3 is 14 amino acids long. Germline loops: CDR1 KGHSH, CDR2 LQKENI. CDR3 nucleotide sequence: TGTGCCAGCTCACCAGGGCGCGGGGATCAGCCCCAGCATTTT. Translated, it gives CASSPGRGDQPQHF.

The rearrangement uses TRBV9 and TRBJ2-3; TRBD2 might be the D (5 bases). Germline CDR1 is SGDLS and CDR2 is YYNGEE. The CDR3 has 14 amino acids. Trimming cost V 0 bases and J 4 bases, with 9 bases left between them. The CDR3, as DNA: TGTGCCAGCAGCGTAGGAGGGAACGCAGATACGCAGTATTTT. Its protein product is CASSVGGNADTQYF.

The rearrangement links TRBV6-6 to TRBJ1-2, with a weak D call TRBD1 (5 bases). This CDR3 is 16 amino acids long. Between the trimmed V and J ends, which lost 7 bases and 5 bases, there was a span of 23 bases. Germline loops: CDR1 MNHNY, CDR2 SVGAGI (reference sequence). CDR3 sequence reads: CASIRRDVDIGYGYTF. In DNA form, the CDR3 reads TGTGCCAGCATACGCAGGGACGTCGATATCGGGTATGGCTACACCTTC.

J is TRBJ2-7 and V is TRBV19, with D uncertain. This CDR3 has 15 amino acids. Trimming stripped 5 bases from V and 0 bases from J, with 14 bases between. CDR1 and CDR2 (germline): LNHDA, SQIVND (reference sequence). CDR3 sequence: CASSAGPSYSYEQYF. CDR3 sequence (DNA): TGTGCCAGTAGTGCCGGACCCTCGTACTCCTACGAGCAGTACTTC.

This clone is a singleton in its sample. The rearrangement uses TRBV27 and TRBJ2-3; D may be TRBD1 or TRBD2 (5 bases each). The V gene lost 3 bases and the J gene lost 0 bases, with 10 bases spanning the gap. The CDR3 is 15 residues long. Germline values: CDR1 MNHEY, CDR2 SMNVEV (reference sequence). CDR3 sequence: CASSFSGTSTDTQYF. As DNA, the CDR3 is TGTGCCAGCAGTTTCTCAGGGACCAGCACAGATACGCAGTATTTT.

This rearrangement joins TRBV2 to TRBJ1-5, with 7 bases that match TRBD1. J lost 7 bases, V lost 6 bases, and 9 bases had no gene match. The CDR3 loop spans 14 amino acids. Germline assignment: CDR1 SNHLY and CDR2 FYNNEI. The CDR3: CASRDRVAGQPQHF. CDR3 sequence (DNA): TGTGCCAGCAGAGACAGGGTAGCGGGACAGCCCCAGCATTTT. The full variable domain, rest sourced from reference TRBV2 and TRBJ1-5, is EPEVTQTPSHQVTQMGQEVILRCVPISNHLYFYWYRQILGQKVEFLVSFYNNEISEKSEIFDDQFSVERPDGSNFTLKIRSTKLEDSAMYFCASRDRVAGQPQHFGDGTRLSIL.

This CDR3 reads CASSFPLGGNNEQFF. CDR3 DNA sequence: TGTGCCAGCAGCTTCCCTTTGGGGGGGAACAATGAGCAGTTCTTC. The chain uses TRBV7-2 and TRBJ2-1; 7 bases map to TRBD2. The germline V gene encodes CDR1 SGHTA and CDR2 FQGNSA. V was clipped by 3 bases and J by 5 bases; unmatched bases: 7. This CDR3 contains 15 residues.

DNA of the CDR3: TGTGCCAGCAGCTTGGTGACCAGCCACTATGGCTACACCTTC. Protein sequence: CASSLVTSHYGYTF. The chain carries TRBV5-6 and TRBJ1-2; D ambiguous. The CDR3 length is 14 residues. Germline loops: CDR1 SGHDT, CDR2 YYEEEE. V lost 0 bases to trimming and J lost 3 bases, with 9 bases between them.

The V call is TRBV27, the J call TRBJ2-7, with 10 bases fitting TRBD2. J gave up 4 bases and V 5 bases, and 14 bases lay outside the gene matches. Germline V gene sequence: CDR1 MNHEY, CDR2 SMNVEV (reference sequence). The CDR3 is made up of 17 amino acids. Written as DNA, the CDR3 is TGTGCCAGCAGTGGCCGGCAAGCGGGGGGGCTAGGGTACGAGCAGTACTTC. Amino acids: CASSGRQAGGLGYEQYF.

This clone came up a few times. The chain couples TRBV6-6 to TRBJ1-4, with unresolved D. The V end was cut by 6 bases, the J end by 4 bases, with 9 bases between. The CDR3 runs to 13 residues. Germline CDR1 is MNHNY and CDR2 is SVGAGI (reference sequence). The CDR3 reads CASSLDYNEKLFF. The CDR3 DNA follows: TGTGCCAGCAGCCTAGACTATAATGAAAAACTGTTTTTT.

The J gene is TRBJ1-5, the V gene TRBV19; maybe TRBD1 (5 bases). The CDR3 runs 17 residues. From germline, CDR1 is LNHDA and CDR2 SQIVND (reference sequence). The V end lost 1 base, the J end lost 0 bases, and 13 bases lay between the germline ends. CDR3 coding DNA: TGTGCCAGTAGTATAGGTCGGACAACAAATAGCAATCAGCCCCAGCATTTT. Its translation: CASSIGRTTNSNQPQHF.